The 2 T cell receptor beta chains below all came from one sample that was sequenced in a study of OX40 agonist ivuxolimab in advanced cancers. Method: immunoSEQ multiplex PCR; TCRdb's copy keeps in-frame clones and lacks some. Of around 26,000 clones in the sample, over 85% are singletons; the top ten hold approximately 19%. The specimen comprised CD4+ or CD8+ T cells sorted from blood, sampled in a trial of the OX40 agonist ivuxolimab. The source is an adult with an advanced solid tumor such as melanoma, head and neck, liver or kidney cancer.

The chain has TRBV7-9 and TRBJ1-1; D might be TRBD1 (5 bases). This CDR3 has 17 residues. Germline CDR1 and CDR2: SEHNR and FQNEAQ (reference sequence). The V and J ends lost 0 bases and 3 bases respectively, with 17 bases between them. The CDR3 DNA sequence: TGTGCCAGCAGCTTAGCTTATTCGGGGACCTCGGACACTGAAGCTTTCTTT. It translates to CASSLAYSGTSDTEAFF.

J is TRBJ2-4 and V is TRBV9, with D perhaps TRBD1 or TRBD2 (5 bases each). The CDR3 extends over 15 amino acids. V was cut by 4 bases and J by 8 bases, with 19 bases left in between. Per germline, CDR1 SGDLS and CDR2 YYNGEE. CDR3 sequence: CASSPRDALGDIQYF. Written as DNA, the CDR3 is TGTGCCAGCAGCCCTCGGGACGCCTTAGGGGACATTCAGTACTTC.